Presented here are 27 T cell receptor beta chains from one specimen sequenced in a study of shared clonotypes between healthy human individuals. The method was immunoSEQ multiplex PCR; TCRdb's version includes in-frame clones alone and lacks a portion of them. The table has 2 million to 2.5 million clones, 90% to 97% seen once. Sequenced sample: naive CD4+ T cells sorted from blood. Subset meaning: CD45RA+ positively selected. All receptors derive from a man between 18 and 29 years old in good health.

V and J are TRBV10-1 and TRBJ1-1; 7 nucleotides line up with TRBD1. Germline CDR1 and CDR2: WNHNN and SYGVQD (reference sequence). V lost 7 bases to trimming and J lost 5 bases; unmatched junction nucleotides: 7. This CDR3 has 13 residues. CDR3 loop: CASKDREGTEAFF. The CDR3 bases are TGCGCCAGCAAAGACAGGGAGGGGACTGAAGCTTTCTTT.

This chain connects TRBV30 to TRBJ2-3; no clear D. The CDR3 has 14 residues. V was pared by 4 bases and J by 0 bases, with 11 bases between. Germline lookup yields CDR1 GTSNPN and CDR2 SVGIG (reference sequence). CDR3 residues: CAWMKRTSTDTQYF. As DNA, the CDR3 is TGTGCCTGGATGAAACGTACTAGCACAGATACGCAGTATTTT. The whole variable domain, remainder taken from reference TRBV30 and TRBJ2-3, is SQTIHQWPATLVQPVGSPLSLECTVEGTSNPNLYWYRQAAGRGLQLLFYSVGIGQISSEVPQNLSASRPQDRQFILSSKKLLLSDSGFYLCAWMKRTSTDTQYFGPGTRLTVL.

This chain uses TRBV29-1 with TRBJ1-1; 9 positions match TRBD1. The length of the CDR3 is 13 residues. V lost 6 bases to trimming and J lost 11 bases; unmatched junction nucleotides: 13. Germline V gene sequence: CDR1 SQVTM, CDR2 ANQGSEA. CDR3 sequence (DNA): TGCAGCGTCGGACAGGGGACGTTTGGGTGGGCTTTCTTT. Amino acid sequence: CSVGQGTFGWAFF.

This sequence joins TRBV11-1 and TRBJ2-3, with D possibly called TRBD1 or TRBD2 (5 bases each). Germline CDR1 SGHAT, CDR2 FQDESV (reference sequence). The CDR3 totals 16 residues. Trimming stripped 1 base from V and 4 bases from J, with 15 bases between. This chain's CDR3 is CASSLVGAVVADTQYF. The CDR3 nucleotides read TGTGCCAGCAGCTTAGTCGGGGCGGTGGTTGCAGATACGCAGTATTTT.

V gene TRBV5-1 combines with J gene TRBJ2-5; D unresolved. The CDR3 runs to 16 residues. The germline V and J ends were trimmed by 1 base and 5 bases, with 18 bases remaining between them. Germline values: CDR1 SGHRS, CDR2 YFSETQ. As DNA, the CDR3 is TGCGCCAGCAGCTTGTCGTCGACCAAGAGCGTCGAGACCCAGTACTTC. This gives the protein CASSLSSTKSVETQYF. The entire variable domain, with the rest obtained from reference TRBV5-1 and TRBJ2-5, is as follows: KAGVTQTPRYLIKTRGQQVTLSCSPISGHRSVSWYQQTPGQGLQFLFEYFSETQRNKGNFPGRFSGRQFSNSRSEMNVSTLELGDSALYLCASSLSSTKSVETQYFGPGTRLLVL.

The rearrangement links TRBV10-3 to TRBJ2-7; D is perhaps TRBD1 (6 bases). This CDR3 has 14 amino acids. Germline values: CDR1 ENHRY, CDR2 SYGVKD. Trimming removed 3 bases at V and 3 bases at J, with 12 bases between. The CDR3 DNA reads TGTGCCATCAGTGACCCAGGGGACAACTACGAGCAGTACTTC. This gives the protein CAISDPGDNYEQYF.

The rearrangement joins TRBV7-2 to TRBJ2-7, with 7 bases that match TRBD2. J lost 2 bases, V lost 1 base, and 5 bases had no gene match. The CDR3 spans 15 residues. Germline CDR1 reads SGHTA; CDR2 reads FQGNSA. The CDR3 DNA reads TGTGCCAGCAGCTTAGACACTAGCGTAACCTACGAGCAGTACTTC. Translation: CASSLDTSVTYEQYF.

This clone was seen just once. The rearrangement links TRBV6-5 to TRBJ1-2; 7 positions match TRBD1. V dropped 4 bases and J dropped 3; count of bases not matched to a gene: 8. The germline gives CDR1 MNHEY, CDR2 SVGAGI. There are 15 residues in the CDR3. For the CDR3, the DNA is TGTGCCAGCAGTTCCATCACAACAGGGGACTATGGCTACACCTTC. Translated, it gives CASSSITTGDYGYTF.

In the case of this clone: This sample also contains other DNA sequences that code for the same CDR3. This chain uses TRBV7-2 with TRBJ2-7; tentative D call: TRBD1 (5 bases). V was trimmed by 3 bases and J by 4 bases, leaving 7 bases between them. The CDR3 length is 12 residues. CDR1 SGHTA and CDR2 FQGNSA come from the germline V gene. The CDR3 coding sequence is TGTGCCAGCAGCTTGACAGCTTACGAGCAGTACTTC. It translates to CASSLTAYEQYF.

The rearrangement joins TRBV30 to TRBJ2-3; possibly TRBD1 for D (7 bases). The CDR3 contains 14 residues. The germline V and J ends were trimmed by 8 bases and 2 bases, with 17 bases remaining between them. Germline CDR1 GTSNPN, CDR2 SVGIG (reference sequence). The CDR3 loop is CAAAPGGLTDTQYF. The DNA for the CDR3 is TGTGCCGCTGCCCCAGGGGGACTCACAGATACGCAGTATTTT. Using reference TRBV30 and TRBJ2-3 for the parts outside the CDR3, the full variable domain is SQTIHQWPATLVQPVGSPLSLECTVEGTSNPNLYWYRQAAGRGLQLLFYSVGIGQISSEVPQNLSASRPQDRQFILSSKKLLLSDSGFYLCAAAPGGLTDTQYFGPGTRLTVL.

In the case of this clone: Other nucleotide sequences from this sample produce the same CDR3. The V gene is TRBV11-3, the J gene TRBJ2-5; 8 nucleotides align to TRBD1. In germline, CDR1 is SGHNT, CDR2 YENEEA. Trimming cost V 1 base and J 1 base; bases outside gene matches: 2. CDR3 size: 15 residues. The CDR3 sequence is CASSLGGQGQETQYF. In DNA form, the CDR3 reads TGTGCCAGCAGCTTAGGCGGACAGGGCCAAGAGACCCAGTACTTC. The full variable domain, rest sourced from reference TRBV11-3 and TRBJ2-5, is EAGVVQSPRYKIIEKKQPVAFWCNPISGHNTLYWYLQNLGQGPELLIRYENEEAVDDSQLPKDRFSAERLKGVDSTLKIQPAELGDSAVYLCASSLGGQGQETQYFGPGTRLLVL.

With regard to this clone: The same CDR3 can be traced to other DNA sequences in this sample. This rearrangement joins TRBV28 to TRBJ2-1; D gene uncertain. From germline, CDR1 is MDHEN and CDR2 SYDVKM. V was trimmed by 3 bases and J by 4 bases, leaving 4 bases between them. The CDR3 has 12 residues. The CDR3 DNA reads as TGTGCCAGCAGTTTTTTGTACAATGAGCAGTTCTTC. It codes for CASSFLYNEQFF.

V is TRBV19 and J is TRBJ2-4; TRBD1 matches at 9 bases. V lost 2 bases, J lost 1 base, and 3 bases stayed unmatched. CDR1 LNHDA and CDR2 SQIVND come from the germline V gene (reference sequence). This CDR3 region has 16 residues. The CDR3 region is CASSIRGQGAKNIQYF. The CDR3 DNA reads TGTGCCAGTAGTATACGTGGACAGGGGGCCAAAAACATTCAGTACTTC.

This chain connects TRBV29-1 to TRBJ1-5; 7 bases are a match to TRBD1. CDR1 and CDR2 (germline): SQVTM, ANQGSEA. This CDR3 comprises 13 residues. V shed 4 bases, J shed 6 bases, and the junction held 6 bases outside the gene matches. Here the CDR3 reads CSVAGTEGQPQHF. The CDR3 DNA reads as TGCAGCGTTGCTGGGACAGAGGGTCAGCCCCAGCATTTT.

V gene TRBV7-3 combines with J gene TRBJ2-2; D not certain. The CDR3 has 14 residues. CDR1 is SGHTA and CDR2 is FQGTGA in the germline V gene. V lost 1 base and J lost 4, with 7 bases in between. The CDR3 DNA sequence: TGTGCCAGCAGCTTAAACAGTTTCACCGGGGAGCTGTTTTTT. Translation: CASSLNSFTGELFF. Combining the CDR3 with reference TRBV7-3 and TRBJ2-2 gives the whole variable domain GAGVSQTPSNKVTEKGKYVELRCDPISGHTALYWYRQSLGQGPEFLIYFQGTGAADDSGLPNDRFFAVRPEGSVSTLKIQRTERGDSAVYLCASSLNSFTGELFFGEGSRLTVL.

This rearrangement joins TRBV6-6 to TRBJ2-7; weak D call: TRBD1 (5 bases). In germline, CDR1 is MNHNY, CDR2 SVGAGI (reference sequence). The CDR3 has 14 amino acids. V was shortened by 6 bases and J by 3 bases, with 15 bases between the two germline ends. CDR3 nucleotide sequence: TGTGCCAGCAGGACAATAGTTAGGGGCTACGAGCAGTACTTC. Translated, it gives CASRTIVRGYEQYF.

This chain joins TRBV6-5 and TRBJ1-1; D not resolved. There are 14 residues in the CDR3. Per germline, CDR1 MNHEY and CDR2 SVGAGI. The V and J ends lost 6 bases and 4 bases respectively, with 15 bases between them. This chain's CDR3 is CASSPPRTGTEAFF. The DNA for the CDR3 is TGTGCCAGCAGCCCTCCACGGACGGGCACTGAAGCTTTCTTT.

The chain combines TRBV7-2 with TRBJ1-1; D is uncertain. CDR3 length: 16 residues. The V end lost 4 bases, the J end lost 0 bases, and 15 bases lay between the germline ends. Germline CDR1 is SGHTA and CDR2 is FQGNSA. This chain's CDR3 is CASSSLRFSVNTEAFF. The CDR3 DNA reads TGTGCCAGCAGCTCTCTGCGATTCTCAGTGAACACTGAAGCTTTCTTT.

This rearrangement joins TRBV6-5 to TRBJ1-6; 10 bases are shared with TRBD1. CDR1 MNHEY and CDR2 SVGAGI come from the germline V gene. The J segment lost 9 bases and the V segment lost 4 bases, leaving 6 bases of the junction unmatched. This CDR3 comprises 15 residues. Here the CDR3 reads CASSLQTGGSSPLHF. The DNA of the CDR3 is TGTGCCAGCAGTTTACAGACAGGGGGCAGTTCACCCCTCCACTTT.

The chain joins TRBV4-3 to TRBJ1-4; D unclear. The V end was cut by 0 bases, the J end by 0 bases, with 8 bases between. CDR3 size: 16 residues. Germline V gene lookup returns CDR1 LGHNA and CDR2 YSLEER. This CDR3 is CASSQDNRATNEKLFF. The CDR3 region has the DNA TGCGCCAGCAGCCAAGATAATCGGGCAACTAATGAAAAACTGTTTTTT.

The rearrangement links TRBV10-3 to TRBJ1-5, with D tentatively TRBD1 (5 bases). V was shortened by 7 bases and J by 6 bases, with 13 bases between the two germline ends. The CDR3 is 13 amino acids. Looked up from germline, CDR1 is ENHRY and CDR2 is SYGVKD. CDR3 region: CAIMQGSGQPQHF. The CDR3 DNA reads TGTGCCATCATGCAGGGTTCGGGTCAGCCCCAGCATTTT.

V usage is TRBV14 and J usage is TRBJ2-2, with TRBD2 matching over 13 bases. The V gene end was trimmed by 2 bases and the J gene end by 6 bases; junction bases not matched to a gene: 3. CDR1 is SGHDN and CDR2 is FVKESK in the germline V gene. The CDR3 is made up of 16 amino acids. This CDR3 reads CASSQWGLAGSGELFF. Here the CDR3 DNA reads TGTGCCAGCAGCCAATGGGGACTAGCGGGATCCGGGGAGCTGTTTTTT.

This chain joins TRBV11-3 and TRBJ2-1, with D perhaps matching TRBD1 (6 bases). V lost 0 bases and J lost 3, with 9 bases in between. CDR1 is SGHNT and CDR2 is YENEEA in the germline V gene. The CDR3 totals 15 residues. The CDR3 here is CASSLDRQVYNEQFF. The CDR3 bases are TGTGCCAGCAGCTTAGACAGACAGGTCTACAATGAGCAGTTCTTC.

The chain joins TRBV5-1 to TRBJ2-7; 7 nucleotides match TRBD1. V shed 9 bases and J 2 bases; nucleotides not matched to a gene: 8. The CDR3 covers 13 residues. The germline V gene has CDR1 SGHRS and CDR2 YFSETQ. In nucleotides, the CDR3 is TGCGCCACCAAAAGACAGGGCACCTACGAGCAGTACTTC. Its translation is CATKRQGTYEQYF.

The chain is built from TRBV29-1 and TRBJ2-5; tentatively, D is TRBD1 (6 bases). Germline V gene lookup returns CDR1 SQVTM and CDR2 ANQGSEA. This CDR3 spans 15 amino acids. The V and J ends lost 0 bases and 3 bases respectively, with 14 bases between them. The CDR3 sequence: CSVEDPRDKEETQYF. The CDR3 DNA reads TGCAGCGTTGAAGACCCCCGGGACAAAGAAGAGACCCAGTACTTC.

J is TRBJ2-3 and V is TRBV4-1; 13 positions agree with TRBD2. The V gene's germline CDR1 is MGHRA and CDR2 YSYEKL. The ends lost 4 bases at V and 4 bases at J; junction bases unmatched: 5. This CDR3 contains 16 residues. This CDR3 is CASSPGLAGVPDTQYF. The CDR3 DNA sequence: TGCGCCAGCAGCCCCGGACTAGCGGGGGTCCCAGATACGCAGTATTTT.

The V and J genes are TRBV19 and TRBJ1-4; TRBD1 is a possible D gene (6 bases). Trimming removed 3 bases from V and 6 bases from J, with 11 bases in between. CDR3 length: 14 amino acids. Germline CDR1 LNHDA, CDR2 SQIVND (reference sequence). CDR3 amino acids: CASSIQGNYEKLFF. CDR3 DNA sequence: TGTGCCAGTAGTATTCAGGGGAATTATGAAAAACTGTTTTTT.